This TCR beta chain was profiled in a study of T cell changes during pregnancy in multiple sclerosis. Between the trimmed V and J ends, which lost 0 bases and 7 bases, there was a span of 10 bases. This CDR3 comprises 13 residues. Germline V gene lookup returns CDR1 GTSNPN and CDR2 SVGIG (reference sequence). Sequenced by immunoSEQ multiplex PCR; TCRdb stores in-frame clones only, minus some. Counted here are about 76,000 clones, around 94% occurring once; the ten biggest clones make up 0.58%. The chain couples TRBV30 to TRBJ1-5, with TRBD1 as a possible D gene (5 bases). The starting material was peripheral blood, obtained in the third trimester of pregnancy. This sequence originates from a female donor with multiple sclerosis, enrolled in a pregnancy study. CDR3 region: CAWSVREGQPQHF. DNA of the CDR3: TGTGCCTGGAGTGTCAGGGAGGGACAGCCCCAGCATTTT.